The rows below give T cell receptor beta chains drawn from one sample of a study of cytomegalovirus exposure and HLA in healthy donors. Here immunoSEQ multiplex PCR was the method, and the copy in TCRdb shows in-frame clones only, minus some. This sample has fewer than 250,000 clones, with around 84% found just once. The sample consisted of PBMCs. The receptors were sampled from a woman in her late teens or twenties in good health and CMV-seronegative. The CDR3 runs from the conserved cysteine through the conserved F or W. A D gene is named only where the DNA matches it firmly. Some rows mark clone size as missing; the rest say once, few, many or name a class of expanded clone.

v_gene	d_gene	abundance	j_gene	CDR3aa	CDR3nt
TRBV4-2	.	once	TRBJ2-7	CASSQEVASSYEQYF	TGTGCCAGCAGCCAAGAAGTGGCAAGCTCCTACGAGCAGTACTTC
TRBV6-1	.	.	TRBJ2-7	CASRESLSYEQYF	TGTGCCAGCAGGGAAAGCCTCTCCTACGAGCAGTACTTC
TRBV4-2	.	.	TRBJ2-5	CASSQDGAGTGETQYF	TGTGCCAGCAGCCAAGACGGGGCGGGGACGGGTGAGACCCAGTACTTC
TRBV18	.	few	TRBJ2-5	CASSLGLTQETQYF	TGTGCCAGCTCGCTCGGACTAACTCAAGAGACCCAGTACTTC
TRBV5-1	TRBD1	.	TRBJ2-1	CASSRDRAYNEQFF	TGCGCCAGCAGCCGGGACAGGGCCTACAATGAGCAGTTCTTC
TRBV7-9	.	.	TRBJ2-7	CASSYGTYEQYF	TGTGCCAGCAGTTATGGGACTTACGAGCAGTACTTC
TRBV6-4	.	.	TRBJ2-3	CASSESLSGDTQYF	TGTGCCAGCAGTGAGAGCTTGTCGGGTGATACGCAGTATTTT
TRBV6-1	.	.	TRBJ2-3	CASSEVQGSTDTQYF	TGTGCCAGCAGTGAAGTGCAGGGCAGCACAGATACGCAGTATTTT
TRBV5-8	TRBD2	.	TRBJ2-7	CASSLGTSGGSYEQYF	TGTGCCAGCAGCTTAGGGACTAGCGGGGGCTCCTACGAGCAGTACTTC
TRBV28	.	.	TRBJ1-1	CASSPPGEMNTEAFF	TGTGCCAGCAGTCCGCCCGGAGAAATGAACACTGAAGCTTTCTTT
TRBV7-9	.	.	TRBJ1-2	CASSLVPYGYTF	TGTGCCAGCAGCTTAGTCCCATATGGCTACACCTTC
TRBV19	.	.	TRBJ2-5	CASSMAQGPQETQYF	TGTGCCAGTAGTATGGCACAGGGACCCCAAGAGACCCAGTACTTC